The T cell receptor (beta chain) described here comes from a study of Graves' ophthalmopathy and Graves' hyperthyroidism. In the study overall: The study drew peripheral blood at initial diagnosis, before any treatment.

Ten or more counts support this clonotype. Amplified material comprised TCR beta CDR3 regions derived from RNA transcripts. An initial RT-PCR round employing HTBI primers preceded a second-round multiplex PCR. Via MiXCR, TCRdb re-called the multiplex PCR reads, giving one row per CDR3 protein. Of about 210,000 distinct CDR3 sequences listed, under 30% are singletons. The germline V and J ends were trimmed by 4 bases and 4 bases, with 13 bases remaining between them. CDR1 SGHTA and CDR2 FQGNSA come from the germline V gene. CDR3 length equals 14 residues. Clinical symptoms and serum thyroxine were used for diagnosis; TRAb, thyroid ultrasound and orbital computed tomography were also relied on.

This receptor was identified in a man aged 45 to 65 with Graves' ophthalmopathy. The specimen sequenced was peripheral blood. The chain joins TRBV7-2 to TRBJ2-5, with D tentatively TRBD1 (6 bases). CDR3 protein: CASSSGQRAETQYF. The CDR3 DNA reads as TGTGCCAGCAGCTCTGGACAGAGGGCAGAGACCCAGTACTTC.